These 11 T cell receptor beta chains were sequenced from one sample in a study of T cell changes during pregnancy in multiple sclerosis. Clones were sequenced by immunoSEQ multiplex PCR, and TCRdb holds only the in-frame ones, with some missing. The table has 80,000 to 100,000 clones, 75% to 95% seen once. Material: peripheral blood, obtained after pregnancy. Receptor source: a female donor in good health, enrolled as a control in a pregnancy study.

CDR3 region: CASSPGQGFKPQHF. CDR3 bases: TGTGCCAGTAGTCCTGGACAGGGGTTCAAGCCCCAGCATTTT. The chain recombines TRBV19 with TRBJ1-5; 9 nucleotides align to TRBD1. The CDR3 is made up of 14 amino acids. Per the germline V gene, CDR1 is LNHDA and CDR2 is SQIVND (reference sequence). Germline trimming cut 5 bases from V and 8 bases from J; bases unmatched to any gene: 7.

The chain joins TRBV25-1 to TRBJ2-6; no firm D call. Germline lookup yields CDR1 MGHDK and CDR2 SYGVNS. CDR3 size: 13 residues. Trimming shortened V by 6 bases and J by 0 bases, and 3 bases separated the two germline ends. The CDR3 loop reads CASRASGANVLTF. The CDR3 DNA reads as TGTGCCAGCAGAGCCTCTGGGGCCAACGTCCTGACTTTC.

The chain couples TRBV6-1 to TRBJ1-5; no firm D call. The CDR3 covers 16 residues. Germline CDR1 reads MNHNS; CDR2 reads SASEGT. The V gene lost 2 bases and the J gene lost 1 base, with 12 bases spanning the gap. The CDR3 is CASSERRGLSNQPQHF. Written as DNA, the CDR3 is TGTGCCAGCAGTGAACGGCGAGGGTTGAGCAATCAGCCCCAGCATTTT.

This chain links TRBV14 with TRBJ2-6, with D hard to call. Germline CDR1 is SGHDN and CDR2 is FVKESK. CDR3 length: 15 residues. Trimming removed 2 bases from V and 4 bases from J, with 9 bases in between. CDR3 loop: CASSQTSRGANVLTF. The CDR3 nucleotides are TGTGCCAGCAGCCAAACCTCGCGGGGGGCCAACGTCCTGACTTTC.

This chain connects TRBV6-1 to TRBJ1-1; possible D gene TRBD1, 5 bases. The CDR3 is 13 residues long. V lost 5 bases to trimming and J lost 1 base, with 8 bases between them. The V gene's germline CDR1 is MNHNS and CDR2 SASEGT. CDR3 in DNA: TGTGCCAGCAGTTTCGACAGGAACACTGAAGCTTTCTTT. This codes for CASSFDRNTEAFF.

The V and J genes are TRBV9 and TRBJ1-4; D not resolved. Germline CDR1 is SGDLS and CDR2 is YYNGEE. V lost 4 bases and J 10 bases, leaving 14 bases between the germline ends. The CDR3 runs to 13 residues. For the CDR3, the DNA is TGTGCCAGCAGCCCTGTAGGAGTGGGAAAACTGTTTTTT. Protein: CASSPVGVGKLFF.

The chain recombines TRBV6-1 with TRBJ1-1; the D is unclear. Germline assignment: CDR1 MNHNS and CDR2 SASEGT. This CDR3 has 12 amino acids. V was cut by 5 bases and J by 3 bases, with 7 bases left in between. As DNA, the CDR3 is TGTGCCAGCAGTATCCGGGACACTGAAGCTTTCTTT. Translation gives CASSIRDTEAFF.

This chain links TRBV5-1 with TRBJ2-1; 7 positions match TRBD1. The CDR3 totals 16 residues. Germline loops: CDR1 SGHRS, CDR2 YFSETQ. The ends lost 4 bases at V and 5 bases at J; junction bases unmatched: 12. This CDR3 reads CASSTTTGVRNNEQFF. As DNA, the CDR3 is TGCGCCAGCAGCACCACAACAGGGGTCAGGAACAATGAGCAGTTCTTC. The variable domain in full, completed from reference TRBV5-1 and TRBJ2-1, reads KAGVTQTPRYLIKTRGQQVTLSCSPISGHRSVSWYQQTPGQGLQFLFEYFSETQRNKGNFPGRFSGRQFSNSRSEMNVSTLELGDSALYLCASSTTTGVRNNEQFFGPGTRLTVL.

The chain has TRBV4-3 and TRBJ1-1, with D perhaps matching TRBD1 (6 bases). Germline CDR1 LGHNA, CDR2 YSLEER. The CDR3 covers 15 residues. Trimming took 0 bases from V and 1 from J, leaving 9 bases between them. The CDR3 DNA is TGCGCCAGCAGCCAAGATTGGACAGAGAACACTGAAGCTTTCTTT. It is translated as CASSQDWTENTEAFF.

The CDR3 DNA is TGCGCCAGCAGCTTGTGGGGGGGGGAGCAGTTCTTC. This gives the protein CASSLWGGEQFF. The chain links TRBV5-1 to TRBJ2-1; 7 bases line up with TRBD2. Germline values: CDR1 SGHRS, CDR2 YFSETQ. With V trimmed by 1 base and J by 10 bases, 2 bases remained unmatched. The CDR3 covers 12 residues.

This rearrangement joins TRBV7-8 to TRBJ2-2; no clear D gene. V was clipped by 3 bases and J by 6 bases, with 8 bases between them. The CDR3 sequence is 13 residues long. Germline loops: CDR1 SGHVS, CDR2 FQNEAQ. CDR3 region: CASSFLEAGELFF. Here the CDR3 DNA reads TGTGCCAGCAGCTTTCTTGAGGCCGGGGAGCTGTTTTTT.